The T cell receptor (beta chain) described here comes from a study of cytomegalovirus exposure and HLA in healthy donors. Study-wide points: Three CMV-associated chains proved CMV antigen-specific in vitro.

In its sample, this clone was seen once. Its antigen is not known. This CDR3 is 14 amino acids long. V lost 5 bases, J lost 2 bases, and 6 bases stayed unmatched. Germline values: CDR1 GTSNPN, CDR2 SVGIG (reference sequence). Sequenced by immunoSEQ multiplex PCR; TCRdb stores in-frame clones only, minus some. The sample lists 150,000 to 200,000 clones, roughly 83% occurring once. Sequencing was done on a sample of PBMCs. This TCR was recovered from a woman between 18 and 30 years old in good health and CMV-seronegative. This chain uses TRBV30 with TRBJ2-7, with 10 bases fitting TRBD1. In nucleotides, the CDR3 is TGTGCCTGGGGCCCCGGGACAGGGGCCTACGAGCAGTACTTC. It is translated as CAWGPGTGAYEQYF.